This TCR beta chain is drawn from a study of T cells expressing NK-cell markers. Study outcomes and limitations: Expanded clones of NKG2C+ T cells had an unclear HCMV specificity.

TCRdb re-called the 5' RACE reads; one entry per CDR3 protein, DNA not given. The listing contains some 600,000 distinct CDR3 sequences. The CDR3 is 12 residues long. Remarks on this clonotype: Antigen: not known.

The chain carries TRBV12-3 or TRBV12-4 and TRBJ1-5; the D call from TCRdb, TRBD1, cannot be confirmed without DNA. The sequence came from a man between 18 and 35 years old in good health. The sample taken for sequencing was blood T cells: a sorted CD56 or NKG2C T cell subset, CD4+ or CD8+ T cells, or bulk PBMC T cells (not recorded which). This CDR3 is CASRTGNQPQHF.